This section outlines one TCR beta chain sequence together with its context. Antigen specificity is unknown. This specimen comes from a study of T cells in Graves' hyperthyroidism and ophthalmopathy. The CDR3 regions of TCR beta were amplified from RNA transcripts. Primed by the HTBI set, a first-round RT-PCR was run on the TCR CDR3. TCRdb reprocessed the multiplex PCR reads via MiXCR and lists one record per CDR3 protein. In the table there are approximately 560,000 distinct CDR3 sequences, approximately 14% of which are singletons. Whole-study findings and limits: Ophthalmopathy was model-predicted a median about 7.1 months pre-onset.

Disease duration under 2 months; hyperthyroidism patients were aged 18 to 65. Uncontrolled infection, other autoimmune disease, pregnancy and lactation each barred patients from inclusion. An approximately 10 ml volume of fresh peripheral blood provided the PBMCs. V gave up 10 bases and J gave up 4 bases, with 20 bases separating them. This CDR3 contains 15 residues. Germline V gene lookup returns CDR1 KGHDR and CDR2 SFDVKD. The specimen sequenced was blood. This clonotype was obtained from a woman aged 25 to 39 with Graves' hyperthyroidism. The chain carries TRBV24-1 and TRBJ2-3; D remains unclear. CDR3 sequence (DNA): TGTGCCACGAGAGACGCCGATCATTTCCCAGATACGCAGTATTTT. It codes for CATRDADHFPDTQYF.